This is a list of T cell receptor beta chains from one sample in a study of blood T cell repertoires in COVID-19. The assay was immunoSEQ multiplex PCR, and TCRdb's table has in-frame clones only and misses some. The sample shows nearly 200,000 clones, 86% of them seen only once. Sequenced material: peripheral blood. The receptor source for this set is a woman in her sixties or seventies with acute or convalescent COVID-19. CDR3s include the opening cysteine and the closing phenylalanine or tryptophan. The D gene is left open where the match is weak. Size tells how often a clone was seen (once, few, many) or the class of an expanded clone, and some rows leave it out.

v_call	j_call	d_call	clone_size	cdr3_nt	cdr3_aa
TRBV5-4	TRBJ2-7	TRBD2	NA	TGTGCCAGCAGCTGGGGGGGGGACGGAGGAATTTACGAGCAGTACTTC	CASSWGGDGGIYEQYF
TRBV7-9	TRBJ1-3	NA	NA	TGTGCCAGCAGCGCCTACAGGGACCCTGGAAACACCATATATTTT	CASSAYRDPGNTIYF
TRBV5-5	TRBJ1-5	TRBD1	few	TGTGCCAGCAGCGCGACAGGGGGCAGGGGACAGCCCCAGCATTTT	CASSATGGRGQPQHF
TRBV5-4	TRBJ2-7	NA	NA	TGTGCCAGCAGCTTAATCTCCGGCGAGCAGTACTTC	CASSLISGEQYF
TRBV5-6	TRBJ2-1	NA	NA	TGTGCCAGCAGCTTGGGCCCTGCGGGGAACTCCTACAATGAGCAGTTCTTC	CASSLGPAGNSYNEQFF
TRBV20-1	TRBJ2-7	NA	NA	TGCAGTGCTAGCGGCTCCTACGAGCAGTACTTC	CSASGSYEQYF
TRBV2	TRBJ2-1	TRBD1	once	TGTGCCAGCAGGTTACAGGGGAGCCCCTACAATGAGCAGTTCTTC	CASRLQGSPYNEQFF
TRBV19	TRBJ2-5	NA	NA	TGTGCCACCTCGCAGGCTCCTCAAGAGACCCAGTACTTC	CATSQAPQETQYF
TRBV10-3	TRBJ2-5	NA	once	TGTGCCATCGGGGGGGGCGACGAAGAGACCCAGTACTTC	CAIGGGDEETQYF
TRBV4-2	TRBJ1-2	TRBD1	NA	TGTGCCAGCAGCCTCGGTCCGGGACAGACCCTCGCGGGGTATGGCTACACCTTC	CASSLGPGQTLAGYGYTF
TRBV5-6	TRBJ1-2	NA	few	TGTGCCAGCAGGCCAAGCCCCAGGGGCTATGGCTACACCTTC	CASRPSPRGYGYTF
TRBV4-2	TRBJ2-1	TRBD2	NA	TGTGCCAGCAGCCCCGGGACTAGCGACAGCTCCTACAATGAGCAGTTCTTC	CASSPGTSDSSYNEQFF
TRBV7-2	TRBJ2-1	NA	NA	TGTGCCAGCAGCTTCGGGACTCTAGGGGATGAGCAGTTCTTC	CASSFGTLGDEQFF
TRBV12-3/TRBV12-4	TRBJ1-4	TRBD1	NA	TGTGCCAGCAGTTCGACAGGGAACGAAAAACTGTTTTTT	CASSSTGNEKLFF
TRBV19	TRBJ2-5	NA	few	TGTGCCAGTAAATCGGGCAGGGAACAAGAGACCCAGTACTTC	CASKSGREQETQYF
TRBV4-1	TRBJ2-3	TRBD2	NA	TGCGCCAGCAGCCAGGGGTCGGGACTAGCGTCTACAGATACGCAGTATTTT	CASSQGSGLASTDTQYF
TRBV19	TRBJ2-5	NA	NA	TGTGCCAGTAGTGCCGGTTTCGAGACCCAGTACTTC	CASSAGFETQYF
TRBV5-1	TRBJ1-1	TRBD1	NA	TGCGCCAGCAGCCCCGGGACAGGGGGCCCGAACACTGAAGCTTTCTTT	CASSPGTGGPNTEAFF
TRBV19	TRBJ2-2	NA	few	TGTGCCAGTAGCCAGACCCCGGGGGTGACCGGGGAGCTGTTTTTT	CASSQTPGVTGELFF
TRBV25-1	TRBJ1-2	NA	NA	TGTGCCAGCAGTACCCGGGGGAGGGGCAACTATGGCTACACCTTC	CASSTRGRGNYGYTF
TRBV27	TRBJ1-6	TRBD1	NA	TGTGCCAGCACCACCCGTTTGACAGGGGGCAGTAATTCACCCCTCCACTTT	CASTTRLTGGSNSPLHF
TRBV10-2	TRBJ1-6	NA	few	TGCGCCAGCCGAGTCGGGGACTATAATTCACCCCTCCACTTT	CASRVGDYNSPLHF
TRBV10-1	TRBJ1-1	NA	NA	TGCGCCAGCAGTGGAGTGAACACTGAAGCTTTCTTT	CASSGVNTEAFF
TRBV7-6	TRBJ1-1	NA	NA	TGTGCCAGCAGCTTAGGGCAGGGGCGTCGATACACTGAAGCTTTCTTT	CASSLGQGRRYTEAFF
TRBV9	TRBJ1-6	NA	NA	TGTGCCAGCAGCTCGAAGTCAGTCCCCAATTCACCCCTCCACTTT	CASSSKSVPNSPLHF
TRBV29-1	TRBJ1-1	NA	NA	TGCAGCGGATATTCACCGGGAGAGACTTTCTTT	CSGYSPGETFF
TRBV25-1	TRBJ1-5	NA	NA	TGTGCCAGCAGTGTGGGAGGTCAGCCCCAGCATTTT	CASSVGGQPQHF
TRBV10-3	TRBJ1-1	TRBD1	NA	TGTGCCATCAGTGATCGGGGGACAGGGGTTGAAGCTTTCTTT	CAISDRGTGVEAFF
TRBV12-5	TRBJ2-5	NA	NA	TGTGCTAGTGGTTTATTCAGGGCGGCCGACCTCCAGGAGACCCAGTACTTC	CASGLFRAADLQETQYF
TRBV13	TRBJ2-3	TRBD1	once	TGTGCCAGCAGCCGGGACAGGGGGATGGGCACAGATACGCAGTATTTT	CASSRDRGMGTDTQYF
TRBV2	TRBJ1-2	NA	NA	TGTGCCAGCAACCTCGCTGGGGCGGCAAACTATGGCTACACCTTC	CASNLAGAANYGYTF